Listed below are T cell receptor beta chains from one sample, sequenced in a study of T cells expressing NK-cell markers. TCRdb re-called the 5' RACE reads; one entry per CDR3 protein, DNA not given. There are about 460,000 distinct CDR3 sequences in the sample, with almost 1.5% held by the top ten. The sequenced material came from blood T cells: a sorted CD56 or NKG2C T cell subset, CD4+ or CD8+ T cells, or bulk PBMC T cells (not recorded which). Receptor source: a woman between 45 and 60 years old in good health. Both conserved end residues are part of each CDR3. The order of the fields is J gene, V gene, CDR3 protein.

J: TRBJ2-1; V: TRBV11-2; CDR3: CASSFSGFRNEQFF
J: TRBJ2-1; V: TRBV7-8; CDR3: CASSALGGGEQFF
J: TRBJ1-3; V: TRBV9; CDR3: CASSPRLVSGNTIYF
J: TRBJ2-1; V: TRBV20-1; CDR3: CSASLGPEQFF
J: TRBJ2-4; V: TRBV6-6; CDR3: CASRGSSNLAKNIQYF
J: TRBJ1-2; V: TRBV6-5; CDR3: CASSPPGGQLLYGYTF
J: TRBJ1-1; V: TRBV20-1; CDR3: CKTGTGEGAFF
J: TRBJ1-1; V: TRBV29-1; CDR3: CSARQSSDTEAFF
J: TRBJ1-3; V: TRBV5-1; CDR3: CASSLGQGVRVPGNTIYF
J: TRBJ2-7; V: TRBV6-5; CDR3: CASSTRTAYEQYF
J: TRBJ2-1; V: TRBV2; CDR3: CASIQQGAFYNEQFF
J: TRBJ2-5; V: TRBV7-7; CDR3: CASSPDLETQYF
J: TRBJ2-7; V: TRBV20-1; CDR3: CSARRTVSYEQYF
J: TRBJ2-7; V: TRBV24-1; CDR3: CATSENDRNYEQYF
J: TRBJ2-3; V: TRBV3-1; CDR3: CASSQDRSDTQYF